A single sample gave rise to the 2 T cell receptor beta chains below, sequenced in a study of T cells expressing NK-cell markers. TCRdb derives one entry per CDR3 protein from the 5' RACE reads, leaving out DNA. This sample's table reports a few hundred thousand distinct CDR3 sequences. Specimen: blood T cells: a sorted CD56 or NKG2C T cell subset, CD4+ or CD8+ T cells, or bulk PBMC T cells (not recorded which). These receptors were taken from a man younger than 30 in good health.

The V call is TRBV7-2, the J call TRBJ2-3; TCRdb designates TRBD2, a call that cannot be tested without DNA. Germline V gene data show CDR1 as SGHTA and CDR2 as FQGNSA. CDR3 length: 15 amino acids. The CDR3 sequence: CASSHPRRASDTQYF.

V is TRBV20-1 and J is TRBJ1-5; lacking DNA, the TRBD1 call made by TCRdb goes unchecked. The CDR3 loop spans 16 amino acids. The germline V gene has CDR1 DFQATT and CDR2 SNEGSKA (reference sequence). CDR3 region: CSARGPTGFGDQPQHF.